This entry lists 3 T cell receptor beta chains sequenced from one sample in a study of spatial heterogeneity in lung cancer. A single record per CDR3 protein comes from TCRdb applying MiXCR to the 5' RACE reads. The profile shows 10,000 to 15,000 distinct CDR3 sequences, under 6.5% of them singletons. Their specific antigens are unknown. General observations from the study: Mutation counts in tumors were tracked by counts of expanded intratumoral alpha and beta TCRs.

The time point is: sample taken at primary tumor resection. Sequencing was performed on lung tumor tissue, taken at surgery. These receptors were taken from a male donor with early-stage non-small cell lung cancer.

At least ten counts were recorded for this clonotype. The CDR3 sequence: CASTVAGAEYNEQFF. The CDR3, as DNA: TGTGCCAGCACCGTGGCAGGGGCTGAATACAATGAGCAGTTCTTC. This chain connects TRBV6-5 to TRBJ2-1; D perhaps matches TRBD1 (6 bases). V shed 7 bases and J shed 4 bases, with 17 bases lying between them. Germline V gene lookup returns CDR1 MNHEY and CDR2 SVGAGI. The CDR3 is 15 amino acids.

This clonotype appeared many times. V gene TRBV20-1 combines with J gene TRBJ2-1; D may correspond to TRBD1 or TRBD2 (5 bases each). The CDR3 is 12 amino acids. Germline lookup yields CDR1 DFQATT and CDR2 SNEGSKA (reference sequence). V gave up 5 bases and J gave up 6 bases, with 11 bases separating them. The CDR3 nucleotides read TGCAGTGCTTACCGGGACCTCAATGAGCAGTTCTTC. Residues: CSAYRDLNEQFF.

This clonotype has ten or more counts. The chain is built from TRBV6-5 and TRBJ1-1, with unresolved D. Between the trimmed V and J ends, which lost 1 base and 4 bases, there was a span of 13 bases. The CDR3 has 15 amino acids. Looked up from germline, CDR1 is MNHEY and CDR2 is SVGAGI. The CDR3 DNA is TGTGCCAGCAGTTACTTCGAGGGAAGTGGCACTGAAGCTTTCTTT. Its translation is CASSYFEGSGTEAFF.